The entry that follows covers one T cell receptor (beta chain) sequence. This specimen belongs to a study of glioma-infiltrating T cells after dendritic cell vaccination. Germline lookup yields CDR1 SGHRS and CDR2 YFSETQ. The CDR3 length is 19 residues. The germline V and J ends were trimmed by 0 bases and 1 base, with 20 bases remaining between them. Generated by immunoSEQ multiplex PCR, the TCRdb table keeps only in-frame clones and is missing some. The profile covers nearly 85,000 clones, with 80% to 90% appearing a single time and 3% to 4% taken by the ten largest. This receptor was identified in a human donor with glioblastoma. The input for sequencing was blood, taken before dendritic cell vaccination. This chain uses TRBV5-1 with TRBJ2-1; D might be TRBD1 (5 bases). CDR3 in DNA: TGCGCCAGCAGCTTGGTCGCGAGACAGTCAACACGGTCCTACAATGAGCAGTTCTTC. This gives the protein CASSLVARQSTRSYNEQFF.